The TCR beta chain described here comes from a study of blood T cell repertoires in COVID-19. This clone was detected once. The V gene lost 4 bases and the J gene lost 8 bases, with 6 bases spanning the gap. The CDR3 is made up of 11 amino acids. Sequenced by immunoSEQ multiplex PCR; TCRdb stores in-frame clones only, minus some. The sample contains about 150,000 clones, around 80% of which appear only once. This TCR was sampled from a woman between 45 and 65 years old who had recovered from COVID-19. Sequencing input: PBMCs or T cells enriched from blood (not recorded which). This chain joins TRBV12-3 or TRBV12-4 and TRBJ2-1; D ambiguous. DNA for the CDR3: TGTGCCAGCAGTTCTAGTGATGAGCAGTTCTTC. This codes for CASSSSDEQFF.